This TCR beta chain was sequenced for a study of T cell clonotyping in hematopoietic cell transplantation. Study-wide points: No sorting was done, leaving CD4 and CD8 contributions mixed.

The time point was: recipient sample about 28 days before transplant, after cytoreduction. A remark on this clone: Its antigen is undetermined.

The V segment lost 0 bases and the J segment 7 bases; nucleotides outside the gene matches: 12. This CDR3 has 17 amino acids. CDR1 is SGHVS and CDR2 is FQNEAQ in the germline V gene. Clones were sequenced by immunoSEQ multiplex PCR, and TCRdb holds only the in-frame ones, with some missing. The table has 65,000 to 80,000 clones, around 96% seen once; the top ten hold roughly 1.8%. The chain couples TRBV7-8 to TRBJ2-7; 10 bases align to TRBD2. The TCR originated in a woman aged 50 to 60 with acute myeloid leukemia. Some clones in this sample may be carry-over from other donors' samples. This specimen was peripheral blood mononuclear cells, taken before stem cell transplant. Here the CDR3 DNA reads TGTGCCAGCAGCTTAGCCCTAGGTAGTAGCGGGAGGTTTGAGCAGTACTTC. Protein sequence: CASSLALGSSGRFEQYF.